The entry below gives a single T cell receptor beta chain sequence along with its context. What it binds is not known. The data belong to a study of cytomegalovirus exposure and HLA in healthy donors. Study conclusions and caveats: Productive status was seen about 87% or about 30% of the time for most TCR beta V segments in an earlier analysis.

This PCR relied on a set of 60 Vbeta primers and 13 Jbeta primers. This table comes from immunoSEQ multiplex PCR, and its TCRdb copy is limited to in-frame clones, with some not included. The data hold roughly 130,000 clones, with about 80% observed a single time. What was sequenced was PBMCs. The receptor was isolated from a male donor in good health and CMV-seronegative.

CDR3 DNA: TGTGCCAGCAGTTACACTGAGGATGAGCAGTTCTTC. It translates to CASSYTEDEQFF. The gene calls are TRBV6-6 and TRBJ2-1; D is undetermined. Germline values: CDR1 MNHNY, CDR2 SVGAGI (reference sequence). This CDR3 contains 12 residues. V dropped 2 bases and J dropped 8 bases, with 7 bases sitting between them.